The rows below give T cell receptor beta chains drawn from one sample of a study of cytomegalovirus exposure and HLA in healthy donors. Data came from immunoSEQ multiplex PCR; TCRdb stores just in-frame clones and leaves some out. The table shows some 110,000 clones, with around three quarters occurring only once. The source material was PBMCs. The receptors derive from a woman aged 18-29 years in good health and CMV-seropositive. Both conserved end residues are part of each CDR3. Each record gives: J gene, V gene, CDR3 protein.

>TRBJ1-2|TRBV11-2
CASSLDARGNYGYTF
>TRBJ2-7|TRBV5-1
CASSLGGTGNYEQYF
>TRBJ2-5|TRBV9
CASSVVGGAGETQYF
>TRBJ1-1|TRBV18
CASSPRGNTEAFF
>TRBJ1-1|TRBV10-3
CAIQRYRNTEAFF
>TRBJ2-7|TRBV10-2
CASSQGKGIPISSYEQYF
>TRBJ2-7|TRBV6-5
CASSYSDEQYF
>TRBJ1-5|TRBV28
CASSGDRNQPQHF
>TRBJ1-4|TRBV7-2
CASSLARVGEKLFF
>TRBJ2-1|TRBV7-6
CASSLELAGNSYNEQFF
>TRBJ1-1|TRBV27
CASSLLGGKLGDTEAFF
>TRBJ2-7|TRBV11-3
CASSLEQDYEQYF
>TRBJ2-7|TRBV7-2
CASSSSGDAYEQYF
>TRBJ1-2|TRBV5-1
CASSLDSLQGTNTF
>TRBJ1-2|TRBV18
CASSPGLNYGYTF
>TRBJ1-4|TRBV7-2
CASSQAGTNEKLFF
>TRBJ2-1|TRBV10-1
CASKTSGSNEQFF
>TRBJ2-7|TRBV6-1
CASSRPRAIYEQYF
>TRBJ1-5|TRBV4-1
CASSQDPGSYSNQPQHF
>TRBJ1-6|TRBV5-1
CASSRGSYNSPLHF
>TRBJ2-3|TRBV5-8
CASSPGEDTQYF
>TRBJ2-7|TRBV5-1
CASSLNPGLGEQYF
>TRBJ2-1|TRBV5-1
CASKGDGYYNEQFF
>TRBJ2-7|TRBV9
CASSAGTGPYEQYF
>TRBJ1-1|TRBV11-3
CASSLLLGTEAFF
>TRBJ2-7|TRBV5-5
CASSLGGSSYEQYF
>TRBJ2-1|TRBV28
CASRDGSEQFF
>TRBJ1-5|TRBV6-5
CASSYATGGNQPQHF
>TRBJ1-4|TRBV29-1
CSVSGTANEKLFF
>TRBJ1-1|TRBV28
CASSLEEAVNTEAFF